The 10 T cell receptor beta chains in this list originate from one sample, sequenced in a study of T cells in Graves' hyperthyroidism and ophthalmopathy. Amplification of TCR beta CDR3 regions was performed using RNA transcripts as template. Researchers ran a first-round RT-PCR on the TCR CDR3 using the HTBI primer set. TCRdb recomputed calls from the multiplex PCR reads with MiXCR, one row per CDR3 protein. The sample lists more than 600,000 distinct CDR3 sequences; approximately 16% were seen once. Material: blood. The receptors originated from a man younger than 35 with Graves' hyperthyroidism.

This clonotype was seen a few times. The chain couples TRBV24-1 to TRBJ2-1; TRBD2 might be the D (6 bases). V dropped 3 bases and J dropped 11 bases, with 22 bases sitting between them. The CDR3 loop spans 16 amino acids. Germline-derived CDR1 and CDR2 are KGHDR and SFDVKD. CDR3 sequence: CATSDPGASARSKQFF. The CDR3 nucleotides are TGTGCCACCAGTGATCCGGGAGCATCAGCGCGGAGCAAGCAGTTCTTC.

This clonotype was counted a few times. The gene calls are TRBV18 and TRBJ2-2; D could derive from TRBD1 or TRBD2 (6 bases each). With 5 bases removed from V and 5 bases from J, the gap between germline ends came to 15 bases. This CDR3 spans 15 amino acids. Germline V gene data show CDR1 as KGHSH and CDR2 as LQKENI. The CDR3 DNA sequence: TGTGCCAGCTCAACACAACAGGGAGGTACCGGGGAGCTGTTTTTT. It encodes CASSTQQGGTGELFF.

The CDR3 DNA is TGCGCCAGCAGCAGGGTAGGAACCGGGGAGCTGTTTTTT. Translating it yields CASSRVGTGELFF. The chain recombines TRBV4-1 with TRBJ2-2; D ambiguous. Trimming pared 5 bases from V and 5 bases from J, leaving 9 bases between. Per the germline V gene, CDR1 is MGHRA and CDR2 is YSYEKL. This CDR3 spans 13 amino acids.

This clonotype has ten or more counts. The chain uses TRBV7-9 and TRBJ1-5; maybe TRBD1 (5 bases). The CDR3 is 14 residues long. The germline V gene encodes CDR1 SEHNR and CDR2 FQNEAQ (reference sequence). V lost 4 bases, J lost 7 bases, and 14 bases lay in between. The CDR3 DNA reads TGTGCCAGCAGCTGGGGCGGGGGACGGCAGCCCCAGCATTTT. Protein product: CASSWGGGRQPQHF.

Ten or more counts support this clonotype. The chain links TRBV2 to TRBJ2-7; 11 nucleotides match TRBD2. From germline, CDR1 is SNHLY and CDR2 FYNNEI. V trimming: 2 bases; J trimming: 0 bases; junction bases outside the gene matches: 3. This CDR3 contains 16 residues. The CDR3 sequence is CASSELLAGGSYEQYF. For the CDR3, the DNA is TGTGCCAGCAGTGAACTCCTAGCGGGAGGCTCCTACGAGCAGTACTTC.

The chain is built from TRBV12-5 and TRBJ2-7, with 10 bases aligning to TRBD1. The CDR3 runs 14 residues. With V trimmed by 6 bases and J by 4 bases, 6 bases remained unmatched. Germline assignment: CDR1 LGHNT and CDR2 FRNRAP. Here the CDR3 DNA reads TGTGCTAGTGGGACGGACAGGGGGGTTTACGAGCAGTACTTC. Its protein product is CASGTDRGVYEQYF.

This clonotype was seen ten or more times. CDR3 in amino acids: CASAKGLASRETQYF. The CDR3 DNA sequence: TGTGCCAGCGCCAAGGGACTAGCTTCCCGGGAGACCCAGTACTTC. The V gene is TRBV4-2, the J gene TRBJ2-5; 9 bases line up with TRBD2. Germline V lookup: CDR1 LGHNA, CDR2 YNFKEQ. The CDR3 is 15 amino acids. Trimming took 8 bases from V and 5 from J; bases not matched to a gene: 12.

This clonotype was seen many times. CDR3 sequence (DNA): TGTGCCAGCTCATCCAGGGGGATGACTATGAACACTGAAGCTTTCTTT. Protein: CASSSRGMTMNTEAFF. This rearrangement joins TRBV18 to TRBJ1-1; 7 bases agree with TRBD1. J gave up 0 bases and V 5 bases, and 9 bases lay outside the gene matches. The CDR3 runs 16 residues. From germline, CDR1 is KGHSH and CDR2 LQKENI.

This clonotype was observed a few times. The chain uses TRBV5-8 and TRBJ2-2; D is unclear. This CDR3 has 13 residues. Trimming pared 0 bases from V and 4 bases from J, leaving 4 bases between. From germline, CDR1 is SGHTS and CDR2 YDEGEE. The CDR3 spells CASSLAFTGELFF. In nucleotides, the CDR3 is TGTGCCAGCAGCTTGGCCTTCACCGGGGAGCTGTTTTTT. The variable domain in full, with the rest retrieved from reference TRBV5-8 and TRBJ2-2, is EAGVTQSPTHLIKTRGQQATLRCSPISGHTSVYWYQQALGLGLQFLLWYDEGEERNRGNFPPRFSGRQFPNYSSELNVNALELEDSALYLCASSLAFTGELFFGEGSRLTVL.

This sequence joins TRBV4-1 and TRBJ1-1; 7 nucleotides line up with TRBD1. Germline values: CDR1 MGHRA, CDR2 YSYEKL. This CDR3 is 15 amino acids long. Trimming removed 6 bases from V and 0 bases from J; junction bases left unmatched: 7. This chain's CDR3 is CASRPRTGLNTEAFF. CDR3 DNA: TGCGCCAGCAGACCCCGGACAGGCTTGAACACTGAAGCTTTCTTT.